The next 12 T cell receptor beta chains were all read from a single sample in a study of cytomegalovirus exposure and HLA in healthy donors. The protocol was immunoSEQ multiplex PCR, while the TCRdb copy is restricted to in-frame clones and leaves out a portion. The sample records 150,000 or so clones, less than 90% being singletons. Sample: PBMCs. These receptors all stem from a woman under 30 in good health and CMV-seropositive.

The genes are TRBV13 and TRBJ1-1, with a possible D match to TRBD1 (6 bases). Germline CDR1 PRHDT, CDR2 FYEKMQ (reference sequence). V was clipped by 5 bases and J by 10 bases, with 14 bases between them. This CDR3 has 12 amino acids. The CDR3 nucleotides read TGTGCCAGCAGCCAAACAGGGCCGGGAGCTTTCTTT. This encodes CASSQTGPGAFF.

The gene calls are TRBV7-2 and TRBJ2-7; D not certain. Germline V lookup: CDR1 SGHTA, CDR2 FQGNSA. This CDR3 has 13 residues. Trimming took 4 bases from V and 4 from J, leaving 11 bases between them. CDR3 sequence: CASSSPTRYEQYF. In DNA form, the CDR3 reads TGTGCCAGCAGCTCCCCTACTCGGTACGAGCAGTACTTC.

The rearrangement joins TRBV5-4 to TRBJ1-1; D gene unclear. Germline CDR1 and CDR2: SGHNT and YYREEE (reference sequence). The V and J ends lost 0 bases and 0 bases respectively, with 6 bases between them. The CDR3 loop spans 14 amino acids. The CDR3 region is CASSLDTMNTEAFF. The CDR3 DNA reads TGTGCCAGCAGCTTGGACACCATGAACACTGAAGCTTTCTTT.

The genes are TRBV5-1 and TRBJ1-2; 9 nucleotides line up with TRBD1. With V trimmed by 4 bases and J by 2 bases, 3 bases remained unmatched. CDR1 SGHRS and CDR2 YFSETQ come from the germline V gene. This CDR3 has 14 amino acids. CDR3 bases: TGCGCCAGCAGCCCCGACAGGGGGAACTATGGCTACACCTTC. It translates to CASSPDRGNYGYTF.

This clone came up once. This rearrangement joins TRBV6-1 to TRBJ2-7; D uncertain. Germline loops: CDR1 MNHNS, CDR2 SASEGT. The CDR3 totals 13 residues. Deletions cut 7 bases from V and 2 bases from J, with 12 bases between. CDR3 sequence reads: CASMRGTTYEQYF. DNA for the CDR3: TGTGCCAGCATGAGAGGTACCACCTACGAGCAGTACTTC.

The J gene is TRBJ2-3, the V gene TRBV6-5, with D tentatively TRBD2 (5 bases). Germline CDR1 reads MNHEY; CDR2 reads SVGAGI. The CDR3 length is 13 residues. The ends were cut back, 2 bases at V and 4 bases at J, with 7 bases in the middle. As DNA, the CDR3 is TGTGCCAGCAGTTACGACTACCCAGATACGCAGTATTTT. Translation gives CASSYDYPDTQYF.

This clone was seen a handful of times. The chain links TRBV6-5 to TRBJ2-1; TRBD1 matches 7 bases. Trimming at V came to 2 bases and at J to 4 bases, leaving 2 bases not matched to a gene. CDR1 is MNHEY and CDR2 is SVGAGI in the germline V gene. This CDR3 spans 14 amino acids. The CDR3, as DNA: TGTGCCAGCAGTTACGGGACAGATTACAATGAGCAGTTCTTC. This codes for CASSYGTDYNEQFF.

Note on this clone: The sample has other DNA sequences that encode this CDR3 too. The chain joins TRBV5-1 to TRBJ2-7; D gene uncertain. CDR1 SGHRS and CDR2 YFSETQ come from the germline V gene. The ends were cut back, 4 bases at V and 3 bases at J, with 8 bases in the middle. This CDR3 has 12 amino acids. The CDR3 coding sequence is TGCGCCAGCAGCCTATCGGGCTACGAGCAGTACTTC. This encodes CASSLSGYEQYF.

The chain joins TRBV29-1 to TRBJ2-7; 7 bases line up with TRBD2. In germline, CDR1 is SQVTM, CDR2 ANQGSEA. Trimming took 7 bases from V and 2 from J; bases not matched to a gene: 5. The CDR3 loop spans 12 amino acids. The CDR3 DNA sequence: TGCAGCGCCAGGGAGGGCCCCTACGAGCAGTACTTC. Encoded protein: CSAREGPYEQYF.

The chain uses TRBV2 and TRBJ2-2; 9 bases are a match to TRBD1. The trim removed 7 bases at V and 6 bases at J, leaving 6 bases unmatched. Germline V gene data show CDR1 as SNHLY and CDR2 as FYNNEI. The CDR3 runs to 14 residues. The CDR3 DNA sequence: TGTGCCAGCACCCTAACAGGGGGCCCCGGGGAGCTGTTTTTT. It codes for CASTLTGGPGELFF.

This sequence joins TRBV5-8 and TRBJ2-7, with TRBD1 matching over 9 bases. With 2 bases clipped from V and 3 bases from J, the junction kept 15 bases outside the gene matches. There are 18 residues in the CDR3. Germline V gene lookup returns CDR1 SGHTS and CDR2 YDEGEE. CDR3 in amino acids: CASSFEDPGTGIGYEQYF. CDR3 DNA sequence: TGTGCCAGCAGCTTTGAGGACCCCGGGACAGGGATCGGCTACGAGCAGTACTTC.

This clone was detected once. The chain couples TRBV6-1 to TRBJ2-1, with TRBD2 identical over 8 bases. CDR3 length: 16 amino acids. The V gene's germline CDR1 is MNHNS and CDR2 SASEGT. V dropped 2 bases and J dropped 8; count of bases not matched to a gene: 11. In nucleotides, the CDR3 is TGTGCCAGCAGTGAATACTCGGGAGGGTCCCTCGATGAGCAGTTCTTC. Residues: CASSEYSGGSLDEQFF.